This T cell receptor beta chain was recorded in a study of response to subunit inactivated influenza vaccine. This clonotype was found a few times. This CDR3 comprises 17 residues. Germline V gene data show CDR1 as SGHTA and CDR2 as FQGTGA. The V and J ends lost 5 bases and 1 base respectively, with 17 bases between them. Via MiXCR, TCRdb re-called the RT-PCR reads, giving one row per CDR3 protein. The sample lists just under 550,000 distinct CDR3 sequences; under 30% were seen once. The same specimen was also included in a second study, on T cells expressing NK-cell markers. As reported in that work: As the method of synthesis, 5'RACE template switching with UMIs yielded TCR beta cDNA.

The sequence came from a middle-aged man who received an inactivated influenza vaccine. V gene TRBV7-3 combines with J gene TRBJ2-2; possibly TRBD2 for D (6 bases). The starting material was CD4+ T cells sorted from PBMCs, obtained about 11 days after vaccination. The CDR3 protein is CASSLAPYSGNTGELFF. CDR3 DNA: TGTGCCAGCAGCCTCGCCCCCTATAGCGGGAACACCGGGGAGCTGTTTTTT.